This TCR beta chain was sequenced during a study of cytomegalovirus exposure and HLA in healthy donors. V lost 0 bases and J lost 6; bases outside the gene matches: 0. The CDR3 length is 15 residues. The germline CDR1 and CDR2 sequences are MNHEY and SVGAGI. TCRdb's copy holds only in-frame clones and misses some; the assay was immunoSEQ multiplex PCR. The table has 150,000 to 200,000 clones, 80% to 85% seen once. This rearrangement joins TRBV6-5 to TRBJ2-3; 13 nucleotides agree with TRBD2. The material sequenced was PBMCs. The sequence was obtained from a woman in her 30s in good health and CMV-seronegative. The CDR3 region is CASSYSTSGRDTQYF. CDR3 in DNA: TGTGCCAGCAGTTACTCGACTAGCGGGAGGGATACGCAGTATTTT.